A single T cell receptor beta chain is shown here with its context. Its antigen target is currently unknown. The sample holds no much larger clone one base away, and base qualities are not on file. The CDR3 regions of human TCRbeta chains were subjected to immunosequencing. The original methods were these. TCRs in the repertoires were compared against a reference library of SARS-CoV-2-specific TCRs that had been generated with the MIRA antigen-specificity platform. Breadth was defined as the fraction of unique TCRs that were SARS-CoV-2-associated, and depth was defined as the fraction of total T cells that were SARS-CoV-2-associated. Each spike-specific TCR was assigned to its reactive spike region and to a CD4 or CD8 class using the MIRA data. Log10-transformed breadth and depth values were compared by one-way ANOVA with Sidak's multiple comparisons tests. Sourced from immuneACCESS, this table was stored by TCRdb with only in-frame sequences that have V and J called. A share of the clones is absent; for the studies checked, an unresolved V gene accounts for under half, and the remainder has no known explanation. D and trimming come from the DNA, and the V and J calls and clone size come from that table. Within this sample are some 86,000 clones, with 75% to 95% of them counted one time only. The ten top clones hold roughly 5.9% of the sample.

The CDR1 and CDR2 encoded by the germline V gene (reference sequence) are SGHNT and YYREEE. Measured from the cysteine to the phenylalanine, the CDR3 is 12 residues long. Only the CDR3 portion is preserved as DNA: 36 bases, with reading frame beginning at the first base. V is clipped by 2 bases and J by 8 bases, and the sequence between their germline boundaries is 8 bases long. The time point label on this specimen signifies: about 28 days (+/-7) after the second vaccine dose. Because spike-specific TCR depth and breadth did not differ between the two schedules, AZD1222 recipients who got a second dose at roughly 4 weeks were pooled with those who got a second dose at roughly 12 weeks. Vaccinee samples were obtained from the UK trials COV001 and COV002, which included a single-blind randomized controlled phase 2/3 trial of AZD1222 (ChAdOx1 nCoV-19) in healthy adults. For TCRbeta chain sequencing, PBMC samples from trial participants were taken at day 0 and at day 28 after the second dose.

The data derive from a study of T cell responses to AZD1222 COVID-19 vaccine (dated by TCRdb to the early 2020s). General notes on the study: TCR sequencing was performed for 230 to 250 trial participants, of whom about 210 were given two doses of AZD1222 and around 25 were given two doses of MenACWY control vaccine. Enrollment into the trials was organized by age into subgroups of 18-55, 56-69 and 70-plus years, and those subgroups contained around 150, 28 and 57 TCR-sequenced participants, respectively.

The paper's findings and limits, for the study overall: Reportedly, almost half of the unique spike-specific TCRs recognized epitopes lying outside the regions that are mutated in the B.1.351 and B.1.1.7 variants. Participants were mostly white British and included more females than males, and it was suggested by the authors that clonal diversity may have been underestimated. The 56-69-year group was small, and its depth increase did not reach significance, likely because of low power. The whole spike protein was spanned by vaccine-associated CD4 TCRs, and dominant responses were seen in regions 160-218 and 743-854. A significant rise in spike-specific TCR breadth and depth was observed after two AZD1222 doses relative to day 0 and relative to MenACWY recipients. No day 14 peak-response samples were available, so repertoires were characterized only after the peak T cell response. Conclusions about previously exposed vaccinees are limited because only a handful of AZD1222 recipients were SARS-CoV-2 seropositive at baseline.

The TCR comes from an adult who received the AZD1222 COVID-19 vaccine. The chain uses TRBV5-4 and TRBJ2-1, with TRBD2 as a weak D call on 5 bases. Specimen: peripheral blood, collected 28 days after the second AZD1222 dose. The sequenced DNA is TGTGCCAGCAGCTTAGCGGAAGATGAGCAGTTCTTC. This translates into CASSLAEDEQFF.